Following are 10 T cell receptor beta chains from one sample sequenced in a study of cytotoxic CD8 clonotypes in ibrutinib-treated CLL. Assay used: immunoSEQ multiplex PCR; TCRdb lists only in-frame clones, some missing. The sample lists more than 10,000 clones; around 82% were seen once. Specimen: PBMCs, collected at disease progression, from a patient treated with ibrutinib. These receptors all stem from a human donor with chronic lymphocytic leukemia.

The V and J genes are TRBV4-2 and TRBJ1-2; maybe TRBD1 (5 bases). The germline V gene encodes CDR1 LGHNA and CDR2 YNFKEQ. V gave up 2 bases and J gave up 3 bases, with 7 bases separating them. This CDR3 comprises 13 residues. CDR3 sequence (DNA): TGTGCCAGCAGCCAAAGCAGGGACTATGGCTACACCTTC. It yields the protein CASSQSRDYGYTF.

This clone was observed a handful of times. Here the CDR3 reads CASSQEGGNYVGQFF. The CDR3, as DNA: TGTGCCAGCAGCCAAGAAGGGGGCAACTACGTGGGGCAGTTCTTC. J is TRBJ2-1 and V is TRBV4-2; TRBD1 agrees at 7 bases. CDR3 length: 15 residues. Germline values: CDR1 LGHNA, CDR2 YNFKEQ. V dropped 0 bases and J dropped 12; count of bases not matched to a gene: 11.

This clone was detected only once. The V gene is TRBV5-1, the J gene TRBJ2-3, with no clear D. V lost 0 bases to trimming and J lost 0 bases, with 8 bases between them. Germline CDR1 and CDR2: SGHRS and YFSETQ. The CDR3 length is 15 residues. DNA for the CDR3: TGCGCCAGCAGCTTGGTTGGGGTGAGCACAGATACGCAGTATTTT. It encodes CASSLVGVSTDTQYF. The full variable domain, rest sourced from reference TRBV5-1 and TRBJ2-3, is KAGVTQTPRYLIKTRGQQVTLSCSPISGHRSVSWYQQTPGQGLQFLFEYFSETQRNKGNFPGRFSGRQFSNSRSEMNVSTLELGDSALYLCASSLVGVSTDTQYFGPGTRLTVL.

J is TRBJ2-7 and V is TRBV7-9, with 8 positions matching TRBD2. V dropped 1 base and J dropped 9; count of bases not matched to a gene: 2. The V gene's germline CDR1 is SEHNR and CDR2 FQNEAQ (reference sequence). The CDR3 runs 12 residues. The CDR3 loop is CASSLGREVQYF. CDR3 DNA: TGTGCCAGCAGCTTAGGGCGGGAGGTGCAGTACTTC.

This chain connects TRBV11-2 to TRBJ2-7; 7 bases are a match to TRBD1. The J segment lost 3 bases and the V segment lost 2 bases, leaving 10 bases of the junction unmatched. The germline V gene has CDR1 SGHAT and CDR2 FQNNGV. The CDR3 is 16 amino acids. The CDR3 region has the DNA TGTGCCAGCAGCTTAAGAACAGGGGTGGGTAGCTACGAGCAGTACTTC. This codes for CASSLRTGVGSYEQYF.

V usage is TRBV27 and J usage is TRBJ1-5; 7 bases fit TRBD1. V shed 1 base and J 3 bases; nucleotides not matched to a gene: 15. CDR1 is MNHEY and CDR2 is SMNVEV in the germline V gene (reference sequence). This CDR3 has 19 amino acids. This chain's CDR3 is CASSLFSSWGGTDNQPQHF. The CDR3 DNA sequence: TGTGCCAGCAGTTTATTTAGCTCTTGGGGGGGGACAGACAATCAGCCCCAGCATTTT.

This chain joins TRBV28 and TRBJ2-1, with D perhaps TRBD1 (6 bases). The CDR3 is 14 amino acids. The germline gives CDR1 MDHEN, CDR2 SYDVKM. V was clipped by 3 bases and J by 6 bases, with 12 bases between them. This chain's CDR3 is CASSFSGAINEQFF. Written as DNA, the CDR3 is TGTGCCAGCAGTTTTTCAGGGGCGATCAATGAGCAGTTCTTC.

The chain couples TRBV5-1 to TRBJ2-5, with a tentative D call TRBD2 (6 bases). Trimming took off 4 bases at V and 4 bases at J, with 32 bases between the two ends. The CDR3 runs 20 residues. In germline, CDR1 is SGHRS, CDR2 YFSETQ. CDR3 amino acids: CASSTTNRVDFAARGETQYF. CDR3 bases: TGCGCCAGCAGCACAACGAATCGAGTTGATTTTGCAGCGCGGGGAGAGACCCAGTACTTC.

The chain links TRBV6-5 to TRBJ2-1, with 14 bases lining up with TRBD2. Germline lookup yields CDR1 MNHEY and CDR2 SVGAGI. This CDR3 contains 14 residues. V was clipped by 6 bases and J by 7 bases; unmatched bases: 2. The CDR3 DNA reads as TGTGCCAGCAGCGGGACTAGCGGGAGTAATGAGCAGTTCTTC. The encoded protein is CASSGTSGSNEQFF.

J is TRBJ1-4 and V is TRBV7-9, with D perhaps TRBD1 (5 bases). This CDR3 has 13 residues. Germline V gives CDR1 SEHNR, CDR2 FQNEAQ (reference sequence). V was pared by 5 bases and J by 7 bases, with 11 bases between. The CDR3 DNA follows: TGTGCCAGCAGCCCGCAGGGTGGTGAAAAACTGTTTTTT. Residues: CASSPQGGEKLFF.